The 8 T cell receptor beta chains below were found in one sample sequenced in a study of neurological immune-mediated disorders. Via MiXCR, TCRdb re-called the 5' RACE reads, giving one row per CDR3 protein. The top ten clones hold roughly 2% of a sample with tens of thousands of distinct CDR3 sequences, under 5% of them seen once. Sequencing was done on a sample of CD4+ T cells from blood. These receptors originate from a woman aged 40 to 55 with multiple sclerosis.

This clonotype was found many times. The genes are TRBV20-1 and TRBJ1-1, with TRBD1 matching over 7 bases. CDR3 size: 14 residues. Germline CDR1 DFQATT, CDR2 SNEGSKA (reference sequence). V shed 3 bases, J shed 3 bases, and the junction held 7 bases outside the gene matches. In DNA form, the CDR3 reads TGCAGTGCTAGCCACCATGACAGGGACACTGAAGCTTTCTTT. Protein product: CSASHHDRDTEAFF.

This clonotype showed up many times. The rearrangement joins TRBV29-1 to TRBJ1-2, with D maybe TRBD1 (6 bases). Germline V gene data show CDR1 as SQVTM and CDR2 as ANQGSEA. CDR3 size: 15 residues. Trimming removed 6 bases from V and 1 base from J, with 18 bases in between. Here the CDR3 reads CSVNSGTSFNYGYTF. The CDR3 nucleotides read TGCAGCGTCAACTCCGGGACATCTTTTAACTATGGCTACACCTTC.

In its sample, this clonotype was seen many times. The chain is built from TRBV6-1 and TRBJ1-1; perhaps TRBD1 as D (6 bases). V lost 6 bases to trimming and J lost 4 bases, with 12 bases between them. Germline V gives CDR1 MNHNS, CDR2 SASEGT. CDR3 length equals 13 residues. CDR3 nucleotide sequence: TGTGCCAGCAGCGCCACAGGGACCACTGAAGCTTTCTTT. The encoded protein is CASSATGTTEAFF.

This clonotype occurred many times. The chain links TRBV7-2 to TRBJ2-3, with unresolved D. The CDR3 spans 13 residues. Trimming left V 2 bases short and J 4 bases short, with 7 bases between. In germline, CDR1 is SGHTA, CDR2 FQGNSA. CDR3 nucleotides: TGTGCCAGCAGCTTAACAATCCCAGATACGCAGTATTTT. This sequence encodes CASSLTIPDTQYF.

This clonotype was counted ten times or more. J is TRBJ2-1 and V is TRBV12-5; possible D gene TRBD2, 6 bases. This CDR3 has 15 residues. V was clipped by 4 bases and J by 5 bases, with 15 bases between them. Germline-derived CDR1 and CDR2 are LGHNT and FRNRAP. CDR3 sequence reads: CASGSPAGFNNEQFF. In DNA form, the CDR3 reads TGTGCTAGTGGTTCCCCGGCGGGGTTCAACAATGAGCAGTTCTTC.

This clonotype came up many times. The chain employs TRBV20-1 and TRBJ1-1; D is possibly TRBD1 (5 bases). Trimming took off 2 bases at V and 7 bases at J, with 17 bases between the two ends. Germline lookup yields CDR1 DFQATT and CDR2 SNEGSKA (reference sequence). The CDR3 is 14 residues long. CDR3 in DNA: TGCAGTGCTAGAATTCTCGGGGGGACGGGTGAAGCTTTCTTT. Its translation is CSARILGGTGEAFF.

This clonotype was detected many times. V is TRBV6-6 and J is TRBJ1-2; D is perhaps TRBD1 (5 bases). The CDR3 runs to 14 residues. The germline CDR1 and CDR2 sequences are MNHNY and SVGAGI (reference sequence). Trimming removed 5 bases at V and 4 bases at J, with 14 bases between. CDR3 sequence: CASSELGGSYGYTF. The CDR3 DNA sequence: TGTGCCAGCAGTGAGCTGGGGGGAAGCTATGGCTACACCTTC.

This clonotype has at least ten counts. The chain carries TRBV2 and TRBJ1-4; D gene ambiguous. The CDR3 runs 15 residues. V was pared by 6 bases and J by 5 bases, with 16 bases between. The germline V gene has CDR1 SNHLY and CDR2 FYNNEI. The CDR3 region is CASRPTSGPNEKLFF. The CDR3 bases are TGTGCCAGCAGGCCCACAAGTGGACCCAATGAAAAACTGTTTTTT.